The clone carrying this TCR beta chain came up many times. Its matching antigen is unknown. The data were obtained in a study of T cell repertoires in cytomegalovirus infection. Study at large: Matching HLA type, along with CMV infection, was indicated by public TCR beta signatures.

Overall study results and limits: Individuals carrying CMV plus the relevant HLA were identified by cumulative frequency of public TCR beta families. Clonotypes of TCR beta that were HLA-C-restricted and CMV-specific dominated the ex vivo response.

MiXCR was run by TCRdb on the reads, yielding one entry per CDR3 protein. The repertoire consists of 55,000 to 85,000 distinct CDR3 sequences, with over 3.5% occurring once and the leading ten covering around 21%. The sequence was obtained from a human donor in good health (CMV status not recorded). Some clones in this sample may be carry-over from other donors' samples. The sequenced material came from PBMCs.

The CDR3 coding sequence is TGTGCCAGCGGGAACAGGGGACGCGAGCAGTACTTC. It encodes CASGNRGREQYF. The J gene is TRBJ2-7, the V gene TRBV12-3 or TRBV12-4; 7 positions match TRBD1. The CDR3 loop spans 12 amino acids. J gave up 6 bases and V 8 bases, and 7 bases lay outside the gene matches.